The 24 T cell receptor beta chains reported below all come from one sample, sequenced in a study of spatial heterogeneity in lung cancer. Points from the study as a whole: The study found that expanded intratumoral alpha and beta TCR counts tracked tumor mutation counts.

Antigen specificity for these receptors is unknown. Described time point: sample taken at primary tumor resection. TCRdb recomputed calls from the 5' RACE reads with MiXCR, one row per CDR3 protein. The sample holds about 9,300 distinct CDR3 sequences, approximately 58% seen once. Sequenced here: lung tumor tissue, sampled at surgery. The source of these receptors is a female donor with early-stage non-small cell lung cancer.

This clonotype was counted a few times. This beta chain is an off-target read within a library intended for alpha chains, so its frequency means little. The rearrangement uses TRBV6-2 or TRBV6-3 and TRBJ1-5; a weak D match, TRBD1 (6 bases). The germline CDR1 and CDR2 sequences are MNHEY and SVGEGT. V was cut by 2 bases and J by 0 bases, with 20 bases left in between. This CDR3 contains 19 residues. The CDR3 DNA follows: TGTGCCAGCAGTTACCCGATCCCTCGGACAGATTATAGCAATCAGCCCCAGCATTTT. This codes for CASSYPIPRTDYSNQPQHF.

Concerning this clonotype itself: A library prepared for alpha chains yielded this beta chain as an off-target read; its size is of little meaning. The chain links TRBV4-2 to TRBJ1-5; 7 positions agree with TRBD1. Losses at the gene ends were 1 base for V and 4 bases for J; bases not matched to a gene: 4. This CDR3 has 15 amino acids. Per germline, CDR1 LGHNA and CDR2 YNFKEQ. CDR3 in amino acids: CASSQGGQLNQPQHF. The CDR3 nucleotides read TGTGCCAGCAGCCAAGGGGGACAGTTAAATCAGCCCCAGCATTTT.

Remarks on this clonotype: This beta chain was picked up by a library intended for alpha chains and is off target, so its count carries little meaning. This chain links TRBV12-3 or TRBV12-4 with TRBJ2-3; D is ambiguous. The CDR3 totals 14 residues. Trimming removed 3 bases from V and 2 bases from J, with 9 bases in between. CDR3 region: CASSFSVITDTQYF. The CDR3 DNA sequence: TGTGCCAGCAGTTTTTCGGTTATCACAGATACGCAGTATTTT.

Concerning this clonotype itself: A library prepared for alpha chains yielded this beta chain as an off-target read; its size is of little meaning. This sequence joins TRBV20-1 and TRBJ2-5; D ambiguous. The CDR3 totals 11 residues. V lost 7 bases, J lost 5 bases, and 11 bases lay in between. Germline V CDR1 and CDR2: DFQATT, SNEGSKA (reference sequence). CDR3 sequence reads: CSVLARETQYF. In DNA form, the CDR3 reads TGCAGTGTATTAGCCAGGGAGACCCAGTACTTC.

This clonotype came up a few times. This beta chain represents an off-target read in a library built for alpha chains; its size is of limited meaning. This sequence joins TRBV5-1 and TRBJ2-2; D gene ambiguous. The CDR3 contains 11 residues. V shed 2 bases and J shed 4 bases, with 0 bases lying between them. Germline V gives CDR1 SGHRS, CDR2 YFSETQ. The CDR3 spells CASSFTGELFF. CDR3 sequence (DNA): TGCGCCAGCAGCTTCACCGGGGAGCTGTTTTTT. The complete variable domain, with remaining parts taken from reference TRBV5-1 and TRBJ2-2, reads KAGVTQTPRYLIKTRGQQVTLSCSPISGHRSVSWYQQTPGQGLQFLFEYFSETQRNKGNFPGRFSGRQFSNSRSEMNVSTLELGDSALYLCASSFTGELFFGEGSRLTVL.

In the case of this clonotype: Because the library targeted alpha chains, this beta chain is an off-target read whose size means little. The chain recombines TRBV5-1 with TRBJ2-2; the D is unclear. Germline V gene sequence: CDR1 SGHRS, CDR2 YFSETQ. V was pared by 2 bases and J by 6 bases, with 14 bases between. The CDR3 length is 15 residues. The CDR3 DNA reads TGCGCCAGCAGCTTTTCGGCAACCCAATCCGGGGAGCTGTTTTTT. This sequence encodes CASSFSATQSGELFF.

As regards this clonotype: This beta chain slipped into a library made for alpha chains as a stray read, so its size is not meaningful. The chain is built from TRBV7-6 and TRBJ2-2; tentative D call: TRBD2 (6 bases). In germline, CDR1 is SGHVS, CDR2 FNYEAQ. The V end lost 5 bases, the J end lost 5 bases, and 12 bases lay between the germline ends. The CDR3 extends over 14 amino acids. The CDR3 loop is CASSITAGTGELFF. DNA of the CDR3: TGTGCCAGCAGCATAACGGCGGGGACCGGGGAGCTGTTTTTT.

About this clonotype: This beta chain is a stray read from a library made for alpha chains; its abundance is not meaningful. V is TRBV7-3 and J is TRBJ2-2; TRBD2 matches 7 bases. Germline values: CDR1 SGHTA, CDR2 FQGTGA. This CDR3 is 13 amino acids long. Germline trimming cut 5 bases from V and 7 bases from J; bases unmatched to any gene: 4. The chain's CDR3 is CASSRLAYGELFF. In DNA, the CDR3 is TGTGCCAGCAGCCGACTAGCATACGGGGAGCTGTTTTTT.

This clonotype counts as medium-sized. A library made for alpha chains picked up this beta chain off target, so its size means little. The J gene is TRBJ2-7, the V gene TRBV20-1; D tentatively fits TRBD1 or TRBD2 (5 bases each). The CDR3 is made up of 13 amino acids. Germline V gene lookup returns CDR1 DFQATT and CDR2 SNEGSKA (reference sequence). This CDR3 reads CSITGGTSYEQYF. As DNA, the CDR3 is TGCAGCATAACCGGTGGGACCTCCTACGAGCAGTACTTC.

In regard to this clonotype: Sequence at one end of the junction differs from germline and may be a read error. This beta chain was picked up by a library intended for alpha chains and is off target, so its count carries little meaning. The genes are TRBV7-3 and TRBJ1-5; D call uncertain. CDR3 length: 11 residues. In germline, CDR1 is SGHTA, CDR2 FQGTGA. The CDR3 reads CASSLAVGRLF. For the CDR3, the DNA is TGTGCCAGCAGCTTGGCTGTAGGCCGCCTTTTT.

With regard to this clonotype: This beta chain lies outside the target of a library built for alpha chains; its clone size means little. The chain has TRBV11-2 and TRBJ2-7; D gene unclear. The CDR3 loop spans 14 amino acids. Trimming left V 6 bases short and J 2 bases short, with 14 bases between. The V gene's germline CDR1 is SGHAT and CDR2 FQNNGV. DNA for the CDR3: TGTGCCAGCAGTCCTGATCTCGGACCCTACGAGCAGTACTTC. As protein: CASSPDLGPYEQYF.

By its share, this clonotype is large. In a library made to pick up alpha chains, this beta chain is a stray read with a size that means little. The rearrangement joins TRBV7-2 to TRBJ2-5, with 8 positions matching TRBD2. J was trimmed by 6 bases and V by 5 bases; bases with no gene match: 14. CDR3 length equals 16 residues. Germline CDR1 and CDR2: SGHTA and FQGNSA. The CDR3 protein is CASSPPGGRGVKTQYF. In DNA form, the CDR3 reads TGTGCCAGCAGCCCGCCCGGGGGGCGGGGGGTGAAGACCCAGTACTTC.

This clonotype was seen only a few times. Since it is a stray read in a library aimed at alpha chains, this beta chain has a size that is not meaningful. This sequence joins TRBV5-6 and TRBJ1-2; D is ambiguous. V was clipped by 4 bases and J by 6 bases, with 10 bases between them. Germline-derived CDR1 and CDR2 are SGHDT and YYEEEE. The CDR3 is made up of 12 amino acids. The chain's CDR3 is CASSLFDHGYTF. The CDR3 region has the DNA TGTGCCAGCAGCCTATTCGACCATGGCTACACCTTC.

In its sample, this clonotype was seen a few times. This beta chain represents an off-target read in a library built for alpha chains; its size is of limited meaning. This chain joins TRBV12-3 or TRBV12-4 and TRBJ1-5; D is unclear. The CDR3 runs to 14 residues. Trimming pared 2 bases from V and 0 bases from J, leaving 5 bases between. The CDR3: CASSLIGSNQPQHF. The DNA for the CDR3 is TGTGCCAGCAGTTTAATCGGTAGCAATCAGCCCCAGCATTTT.

About this clonotype itself: This beta chain represents an off-target read in a library built for alpha chains; its size is of limited meaning. The genes are TRBV7-3 and TRBJ1-6; D not certain. This CDR3 is 13 amino acids long. The V and J ends lost 1 base and 7 bases respectively, with 5 bases between them. CDR1 is SGHTA and CDR2 is FQGTGA in the germline V gene. CDR3 nucleotides: TGTGCCAGCAGCTTAAAGGAGAATTCACCCCTCCACTTT. Its protein is CASSLKENSPLHF.

This clonotype was picked up a small number of times. Within a library made for alpha chains, this beta chain is off target, and its count is uninformative. The chain links TRBV12-3 or TRBV12-4 to TRBJ1-5; D is unresolved. Trimming removed 1 base at V and 0 bases at J, with 7 bases between. The CDR3 contains 15 residues. CDR3 in amino acids: CASSLGQNSNQPQHF. CDR3 nucleotides: TGTGCCAGCAGTTTAGGGCAGAATAGCAATCAGCCCCAGCATTTT.

On this clonotype itself: Within a library made for alpha chains, this beta chain is off target, and its count is uninformative. The chain uses TRBV28 and TRBJ2-6, with D maybe TRBD1 (6 bases). V was cut by 7 bases and J by 2 bases, with 12 bases left in between. This CDR3 region has 15 residues. The germline CDR1 and CDR2 sequences are MDHEN and SYDVKM. CDR3 residues: CASTLGGTGANVLTF. DNA of the CDR3: TGTGCCAGCACTCTAGGGGGAACTGGGGCCAACGTCCTGACTTTC.

This clonotype has just one count. The library was prepared for alpha chains; this beta chain is a stray read, so its frequency means little. The rearrangement joins TRBV3-1 to TRBJ1-1, with D unclear. The CDR3 is 14 residues long. CDR1 is LGHDT, CDR2 YNNKEL, per germline (reference sequence). V was shortened by 4 bases and J by 5 bases, with 14 bases between the two germline ends. CDR3 residues: CASSPGTKGTEAFF. CDR3 in DNA: TGTGCCAGCAGCCCGGGCACTAAGGGAACTGAAGCTTTCTTT.

In the case of this clonotype: This beta chain lies outside the target of a library built for alpha chains; its clone size means little. V and J are TRBV5-1 and TRBJ2-5; 9 positions agree with TRBD1. This CDR3 spans 15 amino acids. V lost 4 bases to trimming and J lost 2 bases; unmatched junction nucleotides: 6. CDR1 is SGHRS, CDR2 YFSETQ, per germline. The CDR3 region is CASSRQGQGQETQYF. The CDR3 DNA follows: TGCGCCAGCAGCCGGCAGGGACAGGGACAAGAGACCCAGTACTTC.

About this clonotype: Little can be read into the size of this beta chain, an off-target read in a library designed for alpha chains. The chain recombines TRBV2 with TRBJ1-1, with D hard to call. The CDR3 length is 13 residues. Germline V gene sequence: CDR1 SNHLY, CDR2 FYNNEI. The ends were cut back, 10 bases at V and 1 base at J, with 13 bases in the middle. The CDR3 DNA reads as TGTGCCACCAAACGCGAGGGGAACACTGAAGCTTTCTTT. Residues: CATKREGNTEAFF.

This clonotype came up once. The library was prepared for alpha chains; this beta chain is a stray read, so its frequency means little. The J gene is TRBJ2-3, the V gene TRBV30; 9 bases agree with TRBD1. The ends lost 2 bases at V and 6 bases at J; junction bases unmatched: 6. Germline CDR1 is GTSNPN and CDR2 is SVGIG (reference sequence). This CDR3 comprises 14 residues. CDR3 in DNA: TGTGCCTGGAGTCGCGGGGGACAGGGCGATACGCAGTATTTT. This gives the protein CAWSRGGQGDTQYF.

This clonotype appeared a few times. This beta chain lies outside the target of a library built for alpha chains; its clone size means little. This chain joins TRBV12-3 or TRBV12-4 and TRBJ1-1; D gene unclear. V was cut by 3 bases and J by 0 bases, with 8 bases left in between. The CDR3 consists of 14 residues. CDR3 protein: CASSFAGLNTEAFF. DNA for the CDR3: TGTGCCAGCAGTTTCGCCGGGTTGAACACTGAAGCTTTCTTT.

Turning to this clonotype: Because the library targeted alpha chains, this beta chain is an off-target read whose size means little. The V call is TRBV18, the J call TRBJ1-1, with TRBD1 matching 8 bases. CDR3 length: 16 residues. V was clipped by 5 bases and J by 6 bases; unmatched bases: 14. CDR1 and CDR2 (germline): KGHSH, LQKENI. CDR3 nucleotide sequence: TGTGCCAGCTCAACCCGGACAGGGATGCACAGGGCTGAAGCTTTCTTT. This translates into CASSTRTGMHRAEAFF.

In regard to this clonotype: This beta chain is an off-target read within a library intended for alpha chains, so its frequency means little. The chain is built from TRBV5-8 and TRBJ2-3, with D unresolved. CDR1 is SGHTS, CDR2 YDEGEE, per germline. The CDR3 loop spans 16 amino acids. V was trimmed by 0 bases and J by 0 bases, leaving 11 bases between them. The DNA for the CDR3 is TGTGCCAGCAGCTTGGCTTTCGGTACCAGCACAGATACGCAGTATTTT. Protein sequence: CASSLAFGTSTDTQYF.